This T cell receptor (beta chain) originates from a study of human T cells and chemical hapten exposure. For the study at large: Mainly, slight library volume differences in the pool made TCR yields vary.

MiXCR was run by TCRdb on the RACE reads, yielding one entry per CDR3 protein. The sample consists of approximately 180,000 distinct CDR3 sequences, around 30% of them appearing once. CDR1 is MDHEN and CDR2 is SYDVKM in the germline V gene. V lost 11 bases, J lost 4 bases, and 14 bases lay in between. The CDR3 contains 12 residues. General study findings and limits: Patch test score was positively correlated with the counts of TCRs that had expanded at PT1.

Regarding time point: pre-sensitization, week 0. Sample treatment: therapeutic diphenylcyclopropenone sensitization with weekly scalp DPC. About this clonotype: Its cognate antigen is unknown.

This receptor was obtained from a woman aged 25 to 39 with alopecia areata. Some clones in this sample may be carry-over from other donors' samples. This sample comprised whole blood, obtained in connection with sensitization to the hapten diphenylcyclopropenone (DPC). The rearrangement links TRBV28 to TRBJ2-5, with D hard to call. DNA of the CDR3: TGTGCCTGCTCAGGAGACCTAGAGACCCAGTACTTC. This gives the protein CACSGDLETQYF.